This T cell receptor beta chain was sequenced for a study of OX40 agonist ivuxolimab in advanced cancers. Whole-study context: The patients got ivuxolimab, which is an agonistic anti-OX40 (CD134) antibody. Study-wide results and limits: In CD8+ T cells, expanded clones were on average more numerous than in CD4+.

CDR1 is SQVTM, CDR2 ANQGSEA, per germline. The CDR3 length is 15 residues. Trimming left V 0 bases short and J 7 bases short, with 18 bases between. About this clone itself: No antigen is known for it.

Generated by immunoSEQ multiplex PCR, the TCRdb table keeps only in-frame clones and is missing some. Among more than 50,000 clones, about 82% were seen once, and the ten largest hold about 2.4%. The J gene is TRBJ1-2, the V gene TRBV29-1; D possibly corresponds to TRBD1 (5 bases). The TCR was taken from an adult with an advanced solid tumor such as melanoma, head and neck, liver or kidney cancer. Sequenced here: CD4+ or CD8+ T cells sorted from blood, sampled in a trial of the OX40 agonist ivuxolimab. CDR3 sequence reads: CSVEESPGPRGGYTF. The DNA of the CDR3 is TGCAGCGTTGAAGAGTCGCCGGGACCACGAGGTGGCTACACCTTC.